Below are 5 T cell receptor beta chains sequenced from a single sample in a study of PD-L1 blockade in urothelial cancer. Assay used: immunoSEQ multiplex PCR; TCRdb lists only in-frame clones, some missing. The table records 45,000 to 50,000 clones, about 87% of them present only once. The starting material was PBMCs, obtained around atezolizumab (anti-PD-L1) treatment. These receptors all come from a man older than 75 with urothelial cancer.

CDR3 sequence (DNA): TGTGCCAGCAGCGAGAGTGGGACCCAGTACTTC. Residues: CASSESGTQYF. The rearrangement joins TRBV7-6 to TRBJ2-5; D is unclear. V lost 5 bases to trimming and J lost 7 bases, with 8 bases between them. Germline V gene data show CDR1 as SGHVS and CDR2 as FNYEAQ. The CDR3 runs 11 residues. The full variable domain, completed using reference TRBV7-6 and TRBJ2-5, is GAGVSQSPRYKVTKRGQDVALRCDPISGHVSLYWYRQALGQGPEFLTYFNYEAQQDKSGLPNDRFSAERPEGSISTLTIQRTEQRDSAMYRCASSESGTQYFGPGTRLLVL.

The V and J genes are TRBV7-6 and TRBJ1-1; unclear D gene. The CDR3 spans 14 residues. Trimming removed 3 bases at V and 1 base at J, with 9 bases between. Germline CDR1 and CDR2: SGHVS and FNYEAQ. CDR3: CASSLAVGNTEAFF. CDR3 in DNA: TGTGCCAGCAGCTTGGCTGTTGGGAACACTGAAGCTTTCTTT.

The genes are TRBV5-4 and TRBJ2-2; 8 bases fit TRBD1. Germline CDR1 is SGHNT and CDR2 is YYREEE (reference sequence). V was clipped by 4 bases and J by 6 bases; unmatched bases: 8. The CDR3 has 15 residues. This chain's CDR3 is CASSRTGPLAGELFF. CDR3 DNA: TGTGCCAGCAGCCGGACAGGGCCTTTAGCCGGGGAGCTGTTTTTT.

V usage is TRBV5-1 and J usage is TRBJ2-7; tentatively, D is TRBD1 (6 bases). This CDR3 has 13 amino acids. Germline CDR1 and CDR2: SGHRS and YFSETQ. V lost 5 bases to trimming and J lost 9 bases, with 18 bases between them. DNA for the CDR3: TGCGCCAGCAGGGACACAGGGATTGCGAGGCAGTACTTC. Translated: CASRDTGIARQYF.

This chain connects TRBV4-1 to TRBJ2-5, with TRBD2 as a possible D gene (6 bases). The ends were cut back, 0 bases at V and 3 bases at J, with 11 bases in the middle. Germline CDR1 is MGHRA and CDR2 is YSYEKL. The CDR3 extends over 15 amino acids. The DNA of the CDR3 is TGCGCCAGCAGCCAAGAGGGCGGGAAGAAAGAGACCCAGTACTTC. Encoded protein: CASSQEGGKKETQYF.